The rows below give T cell receptor beta chains drawn from one sample of a study of early T cells in non-severe SARS-CoV-2 infection. In TCRdb, the 5' RACE reads were re-called with MiXCR into one record per CDR3 protein. The table lists about 99,000 distinct CDR3 sequences, 16% of them singletons, with about 1.3% in the top ten. The sample consisted of whole blood. All receptors derive from an adult who was a healthcare worker with PCR-confirmed SARS-CoV-2 infection or an uninfected control (not recorded which). Each CDR3 is given without its conserved first and last residue. Fields, in order: clone size, V gene, J gene, CDR3 protein. Where a row states a size, it is once, few, many or the class of an expanded clone; other rows omit it.

clone_size: .
v_call: TRBV14
j_call: TRBJ2-1
cdr3_aa: ASSRTIVSSYNEQF

clone_size: .
v_call: TRBV7-2
j_call: TRBJ2-7
cdr3_aa: ASSRDRGEQY

clone_size: few
v_call: TRBV28
j_call: TRBJ2-7
cdr3_aa: ASTRYGGSSYEQY

clone_size: few
v_call: TRBV6-2/TRBV6-3
j_call: TRBJ1-1
cdr3_aa: ASRFQGAGWTEAF

clone_size: .
v_call: TRBV7-9
j_call: TRBJ2-7
cdr3_aa: ASSPPGPYNEQY

clone_size: few
v_call: TRBV29-1
j_call: TRBJ2-7
cdr3_aa: SAHVRDRRQY

clone_size: once
v_call: TRBV29-1
j_call: TRBJ2-2
cdr3_aa: SVDIGIERTGELF

clone_size: .
v_call: TRBV28
j_call: TRBJ2-3
cdr3_aa: ASSSHTWREPTDTQY

clone_size: few
v_call: TRBV7-2
j_call: TRBJ2-3
cdr3_aa: ASSPITGDTQY

clone_size: .
v_call: TRBV20-1
j_call: TRBJ1-3
cdr3_aa: SVSTAGSGNTIY

clone_size: .
v_call: TRBV12-3/TRBV12-4
j_call: TRBJ2-5
cdr3_aa: ASRDSGRGNQETQY

clone_size: .
v_call: TRBV6-2/TRBV6-3
j_call: TRBJ1-1
cdr3_aa: ASKPDRANTEAF

clone_size: once
v_call: TRBV10-2
j_call: TRBJ1-1
cdr3_aa: ASSELPGEAF

clone_size: many
v_call: TRBV27
j_call: TRBJ1-5
cdr3_aa: ASSLGRGPQH

clone_size: few
v_call: TRBV12-3/TRBV12-4
j_call: TRBJ2-4
cdr3_aa: ASSLGLAGGYQY

clone_size: .
v_call: TRBV19
j_call: TRBJ2-1
cdr3_aa: ASSLLGNEQF

clone_size: few
v_call: TRBV10-3
j_call: TRBJ1-2
cdr3_aa: AISEPGGGEGYT

clone_size: .
v_call: TRBV7-9
j_call: TRBJ2-7
cdr3_aa: ASSLASGRPDYEQY

clone_size: few
v_call: TRBV29-1
j_call: TRBJ2-7
cdr3_aa: SVEGQGNEQY

clone_size: .
v_call: TRBV29-1
j_call: TRBJ1-1
cdr3_aa: SVAGSAAF

clone_size: many
v_call: TRBV3-2
j_call: TRBJ1-6
cdr3_aa: ASTLRGDSPLH

clone_size: many
v_call: TRBV27
j_call: TRBJ2-3
cdr3_aa: ASSLPQGDTQY

clone_size: few
v_call: TRBV20-1
j_call: TRBJ1-2
cdr3_aa: SARDLSNYGYT

clone_size: few
v_call: TRBV2
j_call: TRBJ1-1
cdr3_aa: ASRQFHTEAF

clone_size: .
v_call: TRBV29-1
j_call: TRBJ2-1
cdr3_aa: SVDGGALNEQF

clone_size: few
v_call: TRBV20-1
j_call: TRBJ1-2
cdr3_aa: SATGEVLTGGFNYGYT

clone_size: .
v_call: TRBV28
j_call: TRBJ2-1
cdr3_aa: ASSPLAGGKRDEQF

clone_size: .
v_call: TRBV19
j_call: TRBJ2-1
cdr3_aa: ASSSLRAIYNEQF

clone_size: few
v_call: TRBV7-2
j_call: TRBJ1-6
cdr3_aa: ASSLEVTDNSPLH

clone_size: few
v_call: TRBV11-2
j_call: TRBJ2-1
cdr3_aa: ASSFERGAYNEQF

clone_size: .
v_call: TRBV7-2
j_call: TRBJ1-3
cdr3_aa: ASSGQSSGNTIY

clone_size: few
v_call: TRBV27
j_call: TRBJ1-6
cdr3_aa: ASSWRRSSSYNSPLH

clone_size: .
v_call: TRBV7-9
j_call: TRBJ1-2
cdr3_aa: ASGATNYGYT

clone_size: .
v_call: TRBV15
j_call: TRBJ2-1
cdr3_aa: ATSPLTSFSYNEQF

clone_size: .
v_call: TRBV6-1
j_call: TRBJ2-7
cdr3_aa: ASSGAGLAGARDEQY

clone_size: few
v_call: TRBV5-5
j_call: TRBJ1-1
cdr3_aa: ASSLGRGPNTEAF

clone_size: many
v_call: TRBV7-8
j_call: TRBJ1-1
cdr3_aa: ASSLAWQDYMNTEAF

clone_size: .
v_call: TRBV27
j_call: TRBJ1-2
cdr3_aa: ASSPDRVVRGYT

clone_size: .
v_call: TRBV28
j_call: TRBJ1-6
cdr3_aa: ASKGSGRTPEGSPLH

clone_size: .
v_call: TRBV18
j_call: TRBJ1-5
cdr3_aa: ASSPGTHAGAYQPQH

clone_size: .
v_call: TRBV6-4
j_call: TRBJ2-1
cdr3_aa: ASSEEPTGLAGGNEQF